These T cell receptor beta chains were read from a single sample in a study of blood T cell repertoires in COVID-19. Produced via immunoSEQ multiplex PCR; TCRdb's table is partial and in-frame only. The data contain 100,000 to 150,000 clones, around 83% of them seen just once; the ten biggest clones take up around 3.2%. Sequencing was performed on peripheral blood. These receptor sequences come from a woman of 80 years or more with COVID-19, enrolled during active disease. CDR3s include the opening cysteine and the closing phenylalanine or tryptophan. Fields, in order: clone size, V gene, D gene, J gene, CDR3 DNA, CDR3 protein. A D gene is named only where the DNA matches it firmly. Only some rows state a clone size, as once, few, many or a class for expanded clones.

size: -
V: TRBV28
D: TRBD1
J: TRBJ2-7
DNA: TGTGCCAGCAGACCGGGACAGACCTACGAGCAGTACTTC
CDR3: CASRPGQTYEQYF

size: -
V: TRBV3-1/TRBV3-2
D: TRBD2
J: TRBJ2-5
DNA: TGTGCCAGCAGCTTAGCGGGCCCGTACCAAGAGACCCAGTACTTC
CDR3: CASSLAGPYQETQYF

size: -
V: TRBV27
D: TRBD1
J: TRBJ2-7
DNA: TGTGCCAGCAGTTCGGGACAGGTAACCTACGAGCAGTACTTC
CDR3: CASSSGQVTYEQYF

size: -
V: TRBV9
D: -
J: TRBJ2-7
DNA: TGTGCTAGCAGCCAGACCGGGACAAACTCCTACGAGCAGTACTTC
CDR3: CASSQTGTNSYEQYF

size: -
V: TRBV5-1
D: -
J: TRBJ1-1
DNA: TGCGCCAGCTCGGGGGGTAGAGTCCCCTACACTGAAGCTTTCTTT
CDR3: CASSGGRVPYTEAFF

size: -
V: TRBV9
D: -
J: TRBJ2-1
DNA: TGTGCCAGCAGCGTAGACGGCCGGAGCTCCTACAATGAGCAGTTCTTC
CDR3: CASSVDGRSSYNEQFF

size: -
V: TRBV7-3
D: TRBD2
J: TRBJ2-1
DNA: TGTGCCAGCAACGAGGCGGGAGGGGGCTCCTACAATGAGCAGTTCTTC
CDR3: CASNEAGGGSYNEQFF

size: -
V: TRBV29-1
D: TRBD1
J: TRBJ1-1
DNA: TGCAGCGTGGGACAGGGCGCCGAGACTGAAGCTTTCTTT
CDR3: CSVGQGAETEAFF

size: -
V: TRBV28
D: -
J: TRBJ1-2
DNA: TGTGCCAGCGGGGCGATTCAAAATACCGCCCATGGCTACACCTTC
CDR3: CASGAIQNTAHGYTF

size: once
V: TRBV28
D: TRBD1
J: TRBJ1-4
DNA: TGTGCCAGCAGTAAACAGGGGACTAATGAAAAACTGTTTTTT
CDR3: CASSKQGTNEKLFF

size: -
V: TRBV12-3/TRBV12-4
D: -
J: TRBJ2-7
DNA: TGTGCCAGCAGCCAGACAGGGTCCGGGAGGCAGTACTTC
CDR3: CASSQTGSGRQYF

size: -
V: TRBV2
D: TRBD1
J: TRBJ1-2
DNA: TGTGCCAGCACGCGACCGGGACAGGACCTAATTAACTATGGCTACACCTTC
CDR3: CASTRPGQDLINYGYTF

size: -
V: TRBV6-4
D: -
J: TRBJ2-1
DNA: TGTGCCAGCAGGTCACAGTTCTTC
CDR3: CASRSQFF

size: few
V: TRBV13
D: -
J: TRBJ1-3
DNA: TGTGCCAGCAGCTTTGGGCCCGGGGGATCTGGAAACACCATATATTTT
CDR3: CASSFGPGGSGNTIYF

size: -
V: TRBV2
D: -
J: TRBJ2-7
DNA: TGTGCCAGCGCCAGCGGACCGTCCTACGAGCAGTACTTC
CDR3: CASASGPSYEQYF

size: -
V: TRBV9
D: -
J: TRBJ1-2
DNA: TGTGCCAGCAGCCAAAATGTTACAGGGCCCCCCTGCTATGGCTACACCTTC
CDR3: CASSQNVTGPPCYGYTF

size: -
V: TRBV9
D: -
J: TRBJ1-1
DNA: TGTGCCAGCAGCGTAGTGCTCGGAGTTGAAGCTTTCTTT
CDR3: CASSVVLGVEAFF